What follows describes a single T cell receptor beta chain. Its specificity is unknown. The data were taken from a study of T cells in localized non-small cell lung cancer. Regarding the study as a whole: Among the tissues sampled, uninvolved adjacent lung had the highest T cell clonality, above tumor. Out of the top 100 tumor clones, a median around 56 were seen in adjacent lung.

TCRdb's table, derived via immunoSEQ multiplex PCR, lists solely in-frame clones and lacks some. Of roughly 25,000 clones in the sample, about 94% were seen once. V gave up 1 base and J gave up 5 bases; unmatched junction bases: 1. The CDR3 runs 13 residues. Germline V CDR1 and CDR2: LGHNA, YNFKEQ. Source: peripheral blood, taken before any cancer treatment. This rearrangement joins TRBV4-2 to TRBJ2-5, with TRBD2 identical over 7 bases. This TCR came from a woman aged 35-70 years with stage I lung adenocarcinoma. For the CDR3, the DNA is TGTGCCAGCAGCCAAGTCGGGGGGGAGACCCAGTACTTC. Protein product: CASSQVGGETQYF.